This T cell receptor beta chain emerged from a study of T cells in localized non-small cell lung cancer. The germline V gene has CDR1 LNHNV and CDR2 YYDKDF (reference sequence). The CDR3 length is 13 residues. J gave up 7 bases and V 7 bases, and 5 bases lay outside the gene matches. The repertoire was sequenced with immunoSEQ multiplex PCR; TCRdb's copy has only in-frame clones and lacks some. This sample has about 40,000 clones, with 91% found just once. As concerns this clone: Its antigen remains unidentified.

Findings of the study overall: Longer overall survival associated with higher blood T cell density; shorter survival with higher adjacent-lung clonality.

The source was PBMCs, collected before any cancer treatment. The clonotype was recovered from a woman aged 40-75 years with stage II lung adenocarcinoma. This chain joins TRBV15 and TRBJ2-2; the match to TRBD1 covers 8 bases. The CDR3 loop is CATTRGHSGELFF. Written as DNA, the CDR3 is TGTGCCACCACCAGGGGGCATAGCGGGGAGCTGTTTTTT.